This T cell receptor (beta chain) emerged from a study of regulatory T cells. In the case of this clone: What it recognizes is unknown.

Primers: 52 TRBV forward and 13 TRBJ reverse. Assay used: immunoSEQ multiplex PCR; TCRdb lists only in-frame clones, some missing. The table lists tens of thousands of clones, approximately 89% of them singletons, with over 2% in the top ten. Germline-derived CDR1 and CDR2 are MNHEY and SMNVEV (reference sequence). V dropped 5 bases and J dropped 4 bases, with 11 bases sitting between them. This CDR3 has 14 residues. Findings and caveats of the study: Hydrophobic residues at CDR3 positions 6 and 7 were enriched in conventional CD4+ T cells of CD3G-deficient patients.

This clonotype originated in a person aged 18 to 30 with CD3G deficiency. The V and J genes are TRBV27 and TRBJ2-2; D gene ambiguous. The sequenced material came from conventional CD4+ T cells sorted from blood. CDR3 in amino acids: CASSPFPGTGELFF. CDR3 bases: TGTGCCAGCAGTCCCTTCCCGGGCACCGGGGAGCTGTTTTTT.